These T cell receptor beta chains were read from a single sample in a study of cytomegalovirus exposure and HLA in healthy donors. Sequencing used immunoSEQ multiplex PCR; TCRdb keeps in-frame clones, though not all of them. Of about 180,000 clones listed, roughly 80% were seen once; the top ten hold approximately 13%. The sample taken for sequencing was PBMCs. These receptors came from a woman aged 45-60 years in good health and CMV-seropositive. The CDR3 runs from the conserved cysteine through the conserved F or W. The D gene is left open where the match is weak. The size field is filled for only some rows; it gives once, few, many or a size class.

clone size: -; V gene: TRBV19; D gene: TRBD2; J gene: TRBJ2-7; CDR3 protein: CASSSRIRLRSGASYEQYF; CDR3 DNA: TGTGCCAGTAGTTCCAGAATTCGCCTTCGTAGCGGGGCCTCCTACGAGCAGTACTTC
clone size: -; V gene: TRBV27; D gene: TRBD1; J gene: TRBJ1-2; CDR3 protein: CASSSSAGTGDGYTF; CDR3 DNA: TGTGCCAGCAGTTCCTCTGCCGGGACAGGCGATGGCTACACCTTC
clone size: few; V gene: TRBV18; D gene: -; J gene: TRBJ1-1; CDR3 protein: CASSPQAGWRAFF; CDR3 DNA: TGTGCCAGCTCACCTCAAGCGGGGTGGAGGGCTTTCTTT
clone size: -; V gene: TRBV12-1; D gene: -; J gene: TRBJ1-6; CDR3 protein: CASSAGESPLHF; CDR3 DNA: TGTGCCAGCAGCGCAGGGGAATCACCCCTCCACTTT
clone size: -; V gene: TRBV4-1; D gene: -; J gene: TRBJ1-5; CDR3 protein: CASSQDRVKGQPQHF; CDR3 DNA: TGCGCCAGCAGCCAAGATCGGGTGAAGGGGCAGCCCCAGCATTTT
clone size: -; V gene: TRBV5-1; D gene: TRBD1; J gene: TRBJ1-1; CDR3 protein: CASSSLPGQVGTEAFF; CDR3 DNA: TGCGCCAGCAGCTCTCTACCGGGACAGGTTGGGACTGAAGCTTTCTTT
clone size: -; V gene: TRBV30; D gene: -; J gene: TRBJ1-2; CDR3 protein: CAWIPTGLYGYTF; CDR3 DNA: TGTGCCTGGATACCAACCGGTCTCTATGGCTACACCTTC
clone size: -; V gene: TRBV7-9; D gene: TRBD1; J gene: TRBJ1-5; CDR3 protein: CASSHLGQGVQPQHF; CDR3 DNA: TGTGCCAGCAGCCACCTCGGACAGGGAGTTCAGCCCCAGCATTTT
clone size: few; V gene: TRBV11-2; D gene: -; J gene: TRBJ2-7; CDR3 protein: CASSLVGDRNYEQYF; CDR3 DNA: TGTGCCAGCAGCTTAGTCGGAGACAGGAACTACGAGCAGTACTTC
clone size: -; V gene: TRBV30; D gene: -; J gene: TRBJ1-1; CDR3 protein: CAWRGGGNTEAFF; CDR3 DNA: TGTGCCTGGAGGGGGGGTGGGAACACTGAAGCTTTCTTT
clone size: few; V gene: TRBV27; D gene: TRBD1; J gene: TRBJ2-7; CDR3 protein: CASSFTGGFEQYF; CDR3 DNA: TGTGCCAGCAGTTTCACAGGGGGATTCGAGCAGTACTTC
clone size: -; V gene: TRBV30; D gene: -; J gene: TRBJ2-5; CDR3 protein: CAWSSAGLPGLQETQYF; CDR3 DNA: TGTGCCTGGAGTTCGGCAGGACTCCCGGGCTTACAAGAGACCCAGTACTTC
clone size: -; V gene: TRBV14; D gene: -; J gene: TRBJ2-7; CDR3 protein: CASRHKTGYEQYF; CDR3 DNA: TGTGCCAGCAGGCATAAGACGGGATACGAGCAGTACTTC
clone size: -; V gene: TRBV5-4; D gene: TRBD2; J gene: TRBJ2-5; CDR3 protein: CASSLVDGTSPGETQYF; CDR3 DNA: TGTGCCAGCAGCTTGGTCGACGGGACTAGCCCTGGGGAGACCCAGTACTTC
clone size: -; V gene: TRBV6-5; D gene: TRBD1; J gene: TRBJ1-4; CDR3 protein: CASSVGTANEKLFF; CDR3 DNA: TGTGCCAGCAGTGTAGGGACAGCTAATGAAAAACTGTTTTTT
clone size: once; V gene: TRBV27; D gene: -; J gene: TRBJ2-1; CDR3 protein: CASSPLGQITNEQFF; CDR3 DNA: TGTGCCAGCAGTCCCCTGGGACAAATTACCAATGAGCAGTTCTTC
clone size: -; V gene: TRBV5-8; D gene: -; J gene: TRBJ1-4; CDR3 protein: CASSLGRRSGYEKLFF; CDR3 DNA: TGTGCCAGCAGCTTGGGACGGAGAAGTGGTTATGAAAAACTGTTTTTT
clone size: -; V gene: TRBV4-1; D gene: TRBD1; J gene: TRBJ1-2; CDR3 protein: CASRPRGTGGDGYTF; CDR3 DNA: TGCGCCAGCAGACCAAGAGGGACAGGGGGCGATGGCTACACCTTC
clone size: -; V gene: TRBV7-3; D gene: TRBD2; J gene: TRBJ2-1; CDR3 protein: CASSITGTSGGSTYNEQFF; CDR3 DNA: TGTGCCAGCAGCATAACTGGGACTAGCGGGGGGTCTACCTACAATGAGCAGTTCTTC
clone size: -; V gene: TRBV9; D gene: -; J gene: TRBJ2-3; CDR3 protein: CASSLPGGLGDTQYF; CDR3 DNA: TGTGCCAGCAGCCTCCCCGGGGGTCTAGGAGATACGCAGTATTTT
clone size: -; V gene: TRBV29-1; D gene: TRBD2; J gene: TRBJ2-2; CDR3 protein: CTQLRGRAGELFF; CDR3 DNA: TGCACCCAGCTCCGTGGGAGGGCCGGGGAGCTGTTTTTT
clone size: -; V gene: TRBV13; D gene: -; J gene: TRBJ2-3; CDR3 protein: CASSLGGWGGRADTQYF; CDR3 DNA: TGTGCCAGCAGCTTAGGCGGTTGGGGGGGCCGCGCAGATACGCAGTATTTT
clone size: once; V gene: TRBV19; D gene: -; J gene: TRBJ1-1; CDR3 protein: CASSIAIPGRESEAFF; CDR3 DNA: TGTGCCAGTAGTATAGCAATCCCCGGGAGGGAGAGTGAAGCTTTCTTT
clone size: -; V gene: TRBV7-9; D gene: -; J gene: TRBJ2-7; CDR3 protein: CASSLGQNYEQYF; CDR3 DNA: TGTGCCAGCAGCTTAGGACAGAACTACGAGCAGTACTTC
clone size: -; V gene: TRBV4-2; D gene: TRBD2; J gene: TRBJ2-3; CDR3 protein: CASSQDKSGGASTDTQYF; CDR3 DNA: TGTGCCAGCAGCCAAGATAAAAGCGGGGGGGCGAGCACAGATACGCAGTATTTT
clone size: -; V gene: TRBV2; D gene: TRBD1; J gene: TRBJ2-1; CDR3 protein: CASSGGQGVYNEQFF; CDR3 DNA: TGTGCCAGCAGTGGCGGCCAGGGGGTTTACAATGAGCAGTTCTTC
clone size: -; V gene: TRBV2; D gene: TRBD1; J gene: TRBJ2-1; CDR3 protein: CASSGQGWGTEQFF; CDR3 DNA: TGTGCCAGCAGTGGACAGGGGTGGGGTACTGAGCAGTTCTTC
clone size: -; V gene: TRBV29-1; D gene: TRBD1; J gene: TRBJ1-2; CDR3 protein: CSGYPGQGNYGYTF; CDR3 DNA: TGCAGCGGGTACCCGGGACAGGGTAACTATGGCTACACCTTC
clone size: -; V gene: TRBV5-1; D gene: -; J gene: TRBJ1-1; CDR3 protein: CASSFGGQLMNTEAFF; CDR3 DNA: TGCGCCAGCAGCTTTGGTGGACAGCTAATGAACACTGAAGCTTTCTTT
clone size: -; V gene: TRBV10-3; D gene: -; J gene: TRBJ1-5; CDR3 protein: CAISQNEGNQPQHF; CDR3 DNA: TGTGCCATCAGTCAGAATGAGGGCAATCAGCCCCAGCATTTT
clone size: -; V gene: TRBV27; D gene: -; J gene: TRBJ1-6; CDR3 protein: CASSLHGRDDNSPLHF; CDR3 DNA: TGTGCCAGCAGTTTACACGGACGGGATGATAATTCACCCCTCCACTTT
clone size: -; V gene: TRBV11-3; D gene: TRBD2; J gene: TRBJ2-1; CDR3 protein: CASSPQGLAGGRPGYNEQFF; CDR3 DNA: TGTGCCAGCAGCCCCCAGGGACTAGCGGGGGGGCGACCTGGTTACAATGAGCAGTTCTTC
clone size: -; V gene: TRBV2; D gene: -; J gene: TRBJ2-2; CDR3 protein: CASRPETTNTGELFF; CDR3 DNA: TGTGCCAGCAGGCCCGAGACAACGAACACCGGGGAGCTGTTTTTT
clone size: -; V gene: TRBV9; D gene: -; J gene: TRBJ2-2; CDR3 protein: CASSDNFWGLDTGELFF; CDR3 DNA: TGTGCCAGCAGTGATAACTTCTGGGGGCTGGACACCGGGGAGCTGTTTTTT
clone size: few; V gene: TRBV11-2; D gene: -; J gene: TRBJ1-3; CDR3 protein: CASSPKGVERGNTIYF; CDR3 DNA: TGTGCCAGCAGCCCAAAGGGGGTGGAGCGCGGAAACACCATATATTTT
clone size: -; V gene: TRBV7-8; D gene: TRBD1; J gene: TRBJ1-1; CDR3 protein: CASIRDRGGDTEAFF; CDR3 DNA: TGTGCCAGCATCCGGGACAGGGGAGGGGACACTGAAGCTTTCTTT
clone size: -; V gene: TRBV30; D gene: TRBD1; J gene: TRBJ2-2; CDR3 protein: CAWTGTGGTGELFF; CDR3 DNA: TGTGCCTGGACCGGGACAGGGGGCACCGGGGAGCTGTTTTTT
clone size: -; V gene: TRBV11-2; D gene: TRBD1; J gene: TRBJ2-7; CDR3 protein: CASSPGQGGPYEQYF; CDR3 DNA: TGTGCCAGCAGCCCAGGACAGGGCGGGCCCTACGAGCAGTACTTC
clone size: -; V gene: TRBV4-2; D gene: -; J gene: TRBJ1-1; CDR3 protein: CASSLRDTLNTEAFF; CDR3 DNA: TGTGCCAGCAGCCTCCGGGACACTCTGAACACTGAAGCTTTCTTT
clone size: few; V gene: TRBV11-2; D gene: TRBD2; J gene: TRBJ2-7; CDR3 protein: CASSFGGGAFYEQYF; CDR3 DNA: TGTGCCAGCAGCTTCGGCGGGGGGGCGTTCTACGAGCAGTACTTC
clone size: -; V gene: TRBV2; D gene: TRBD1; J gene: TRBJ2-3; CDR3 protein: CASRTGTGRTDTQYF; CDR3 DNA: TGTGCCAGCAGAACCGGGACAGGGAGGACAGATACGCAGTATTTT
clone size: -; V gene: TRBV7-2; D gene: -; J gene: TRBJ1-5; CDR3 protein: CASSPFGNQPQHF; CDR3 DNA: TGTGCCAGCAGCCCCTTCGGGAATCAGCCCCAGCATTTT
clone size: -; V gene: TRBV6-5; D gene: -; J gene: TRBJ1-6; CDR3 protein: CASRIEGGRNSPLHF; CDR3 DNA: TGTGCCAGCAGGATAGAGGGTGGCAGGAATTCACCCCTCCACTTT
clone size: -; V gene: TRBV30; D gene: -; J gene: TRBJ2-3; CDR3 protein: CAWSVQGGTDTQYF; CDR3 DNA: TGTGCCTGGAGTGTACAGGGTGGCACAGATACGCAGTATTTT
clone size: -; V gene: TRBV6-5; D gene: -; J gene: TRBJ2-7; CDR3 protein: CASSSYSYEQYF; CDR3 DNA: TGTGCCAGCAGTTCTTACTCCTACGAGCAGTACTTC
clone size: -; V gene: TRBV19; D gene: TRBD1; J gene: TRBJ2-1; CDR3 protein: CASSIQGQGEPFF; CDR3 DNA: TGTGCCAGTAGTATTCAAGGTCAGGGGGAGCCGTTCTTC
clone size: -; V gene: TRBV5-1; D gene: TRBD1; J gene: TRBJ1-4; CDR3 protein: CASSLGQGALIEKLFF; CDR3 DNA: TGCGCCAGCAGCTTAGGGCAGGGGGCTTTGATTGAAAAACTGTTTTTT
clone size: -; V gene: TRBV11-3; D gene: -; J gene: TRBJ2-1; CDR3 protein: CASSLGGRSDNEQFF; CDR3 DNA: TGTGCCAGCAGCTTAGGCGGTCGGAGCGACAATGAGCAGTTCTTC
clone size: -; V gene: TRBV2; D gene: -; J gene: TRBJ1-3; CDR3 protein: CASDSRGNTIYF; CDR3 DNA: TGTGCCAGCGACAGCCGTGGAAACACCATATATTTT
clone size: -; V gene: TRBV5-1; D gene: -; J gene: TRBJ2-5; CDR3 protein: CASSVGVGETQYF; CDR3 DNA: TGCGCCAGCAGCGTCGGGGTCGGAGAGACCCAGTACTTC
clone size: -; V gene: TRBV19; D gene: -; J gene: TRBJ1-5; CDR3 protein: CASSVQGKEQPQHF; CDR3 DNA: TGTGCCAGTAGTGTTCAGGGGAAGGAGCAGCCCCAGCATTTT
clone size: -; V gene: TRBV5-1; D gene: TRBD1; J gene: TRBJ1-2; CDR3 protein: CASSTGTADGYTF; CDR3 DNA: TGCGCCAGCAGCACCGGGACAGCAGATGGCTACACCTTC
clone size: -; V gene: TRBV30; D gene: -; J gene: TRBJ1-3; CDR3 protein: CASGALNGNTIYF; CDR3 DNA: TGTGCCAGTGGGGCACTGAATGGAAACACCATATATTTT
clone size: -; V gene: TRBV7-6; D gene: TRBD1; J gene: TRBJ2-7; CDR3 protein: CASSSRDRGGREQYF; CDR3 DNA: TGTGCCAGCAGCTCTAGGGACAGGGGAGGTCGGGAGCAGTACTTC
clone size: -; V gene: TRBV10-2; D gene: -; J gene: TRBJ2-3; CDR3 protein: CASFGRADTDTQYF; CDR3 DNA: TGCGCCAGCTTTGGGCGGGCAGACACAGATACGCAGTATTTT
clone size: -; V gene: TRBV30; D gene: -; J gene: TRBJ1-1; CDR3 protein: CAWTPSRGAFF; CDR3 DNA: TGTGCCTGGACTCCCAGCCGGGGGGCTTTCTTT
clone size: few; V gene: TRBV25-1; D gene: -; J gene: TRBJ1-1; CDR3 protein: CASSEGGTEAFF; CDR3 DNA: TGTGCCAGCAGTGAGGGAGGCACTGAAGCTTTCTTT
clone size: -; V gene: TRBV5-4; D gene: TRBD1; J gene: TRBJ1-2; CDR3 protein: CASSLGGQGYGYTF; CDR3 DNA: TGTGCCAGCAGCTTGGGGGGACAGGGCTATGGCTACACCTTC
clone size: -; V gene: TRBV5-4; D gene: TRBD2; J gene: TRBJ2-5; CDR3 protein: CASSQGTSGKETQYF; CDR3 DNA: TGTGCCAGCAGCCAAGGGACTAGCGGTAAAGAGACCCAGTACTTC